Only one count was recorded for the clone carrying this TCR beta chain. Trimming removed 0 bases at V and 0 bases at J, with 8 bases between. Germline V gene sequence: CDR1 SGHNT, CDR2 YYREEE (reference sequence). This CDR3 contains 15 residues. Repertoires were generated with immunoSEQ multiplex PCR, while TCRdb's copy carries only in-frame clones and drops some. The sample yields about 85,000 clones, roughly 90% seen once. This record belongs to a study of blood T cell repertoires in COVID-19. Input material: peripheral blood. This chain joins TRBV5-4 and TRBJ2-3; TRBD1 might be the D (6 bases). The source is a human donor with active COVID-19. The donor label of this sample is uncertain. The CDR3 loop reads CASSLGGQSTDTQYF. The CDR3 DNA sequence: TGTGCCAGCAGCTTGGGCGGACAGAGCACAGATACGCAGTATTTT.